This TCR beta chain emerged from a study of somatic mutations in cytotoxic T cells in rheumatoid arthritis. Overall study results and limits: A rise in CD8+ clonality with age was seen in rheumatoid arthritis patients but not in healthy controls.

CD4+ and CD8+ cells were isolated by positive magnetic bead selection, with purity checked by flow cytometry. The CDR3 sequence is 12 residues long. Germline V gene sequence: CDR1 LNHNV, CDR2 YYDKDF (reference sequence). Measured with immunoSEQ multiplex PCR; TCRdb has only the in-frame clones, and not every one. This table holds 15,000 to 20,000 clones, approximately 81% found once. As regards this clone: Its specificity is not known.

This clonotype was sampled from a woman between 40 and 55 years old with rheumatoid arthritis. Sequenced sample: CD8+ T cells sorted from blood. The chain couples TRBV15 to TRBJ2-5; D gene unclear. With the DNA end fitting TRBJ2-7 better, the J assignment may be wrong. The CDR3 region has the DNA TGTGCCACCAGGAACAGCTCCTACGAGCAGTACTTC. Its protein is CATRNSSYEQYF.